A selection of T cell receptor beta chains follows, all from one sample in a study of blood T cells in healthy people across ages. MiXCR, run by TCRdb on the 5' RACE reads, gives a single entry per CDR3 protein. The repertoire holds over 750,000 distinct CDR3 sequences, with 20% to 25% as singletons. These same data were also listed under a study on T cells of mothers and their children.

Sequenced: blood. The receptor source for this set is a boy between 10 and 17 years old in good health. Both conserved end residues are part of each CDR3. The order of the fields is V gene, D gene, clone size, J gene, CDR3 protein, CDR3 DNA. A D gene is named only where the DNA matches it firmly. Part of the rows lack a size; the others show once, few, many or a class for expanded clones.

V: TRBV3-1
D: TRBD2
size: few
J: TRBJ2-1
CDR3: CASSQDSAGDYNEQFF
DNA: TGTGCCAGCAGCCAAGATAGCGCGGGAGACTACAATGAGCAGTTCTTC

V: TRBV29-1
D: TRBD2
size: few
J: TRBJ2-1
CDR3: CSVDGGGYNEQFF
DNA: TGCAGCGTTGACGGCGGGGGATACAATGAGCAGTTCTTC

V: TRBV29-1
D: NA
size: few
J: TRBJ2-5
CDR3: CSVTYPKGIQETQYF
DNA: TGCAGCGTAACCTACCCGAAGGGCATTCAAGAGACCCAGTACTTC

V: TRBV29-1
D: NA
size: NA
J: TRBJ2-7
CDR3: CSVRSSYEQYF
DNA: TGCAGCGTTCGGAGCTCCTACGAGCAGTACTTC

V: TRBV24-1
D: NA
size: few
J: TRBJ2-1
CDR3: CATSDFVGGVYNEQFF
DNA: TGTGCCACCAGTGATTTCGTAGGCGGGGTCTACAATGAGCAGTTCTTC

V: TRBV5-8
D: TRBD1
size: NA
J: TRBJ1-5
CDR3: CASSRRQGANNQPQHF
DNA: TGTGCCAGCAGCCGTCGACAGGGGGCGAACAATCAGCCCCAGCATTTT

V: TRBV7-9
D: NA
size: NA
J: TRBJ1-5
CDR3: CASSAWTDSNQPQHF
DNA: TGTGCCAGCAGCGCCTGGACAGATAGCAATCAGCCCCAGCATTTT

V: TRBV5-1
D: TRBD1
size: NA
J: TRBJ1-2
CDR3: CASSPGTGDGYGYTF
DNA: TGCGCCAGCAGCCCGGGGACAGGGGACGGCTATGGCTACACCTTC

V: TRBV11-2
D: TRBD2
size: NA
J: TRBJ2-7
CDR3: CASSLIGGRAYEQYF
DNA: TGTGCCAGCAGCTTAATCGGCGGGAGGGCCTACGAGCAGTACTTC

V: TRBV6-5
D: NA
size: few
J: TRBJ2-1
CDR3: CASSYGSWSNEQFF
DNA: TGTGCCAGCAGTTACGGGAGCTGGTCCAATGAGCAGTTCTTC

V: TRBV7-9
D: NA
size: few
J: TRBJ2-5
CDR3: CASSPRVADPRGETQYF
DNA: TGTGCCAGCAGCCCAAGGGTAGCGGATCCCCGGGGGGAGACCCAGTACTTC

V: TRBV28
D: NA
size: NA
J: TRBJ2-2
CDR3: CASYRENTGELFF
DNA: TGTGCCAGCTACAGGGAAAACACCGGGGAGCTGTTTTTT

V: TRBV12-3/TRBV12-4
D: NA
size: NA
J: TRBJ2-5
CDR3: CASIGTAQETQYF
DNA: TGTGCCAGCATCGGGACGGCCCAAGAGACCCAGTACTTC

V: TRBV6-1
D: TRBD2
size: NA
J: TRBJ2-1
CDR3: CASSPWLAGEGDNEQFF
DNA: TGTGCCAGCAGTCCGTGGTTAGCGGGAGAGGGGGACAATGAGCAGTTCTTC

V: TRBV15
D: TRBD2
size: NA
J: TRBJ2-7
CDR3: CATRIGGGNHEQYF
DNA: TGTGCCACCAGGATCGGCGGGGGGAACCACGAGCAGTACTTC

V: TRBV4-1
D: NA
size: few
J: TRBJ2-7
CDR3: CASSPTPGTASSEQYF
DNA: TGCGCCAGCAGCCCTACTCCCGGGACGGCGTCGAGCGAGCAGTACTTC